The 11 T cell receptor beta chains listed next were all sequenced from one sample in a study of CD8+ T cells in alopecia areata. As the sequencing template, cDNA was produced by extracting RNA and reverse transcribing it. Some clones are missing from TCRdb's copy, which holds only in-frame ones; the method was immunoSEQ multiplex PCR. Found here are about 300,000 clones, 58% of them singletons; the top ten hold more than 1.5%. The treatment denotes: oral pan-JAK inhibitor, 5-10 mg twice daily. The sample was CD4+ T cells sorted from blood, taken at week 24, from a patient treated with tofacitinib. These receptors came from a human donor with alopecia areata.

A note on this clone: Other DNA sequences in the sample encode the same CDR3. V gene TRBV18 combines with J gene TRBJ2-7, with a possible D match to TRBD2 (6 bases). The CDR3 length is 13 residues. CDR1 is KGHSH and CDR2 is LQKENI in the germline V gene. V shed 0 bases and J shed 4 bases, with 7 bases lying between them. CDR3 residues: CASSPPGGYEQYF. The CDR3 DNA follows: TGTGCCAGCTCACCACCCGGAGGGTACGAGCAGTACTTC.

The J gene is TRBJ1-2, the V gene TRBV5-1; 8 bases map to TRBD1. The ends lost 3 bases at V and 2 bases at J; junction bases unmatched: 6. The CDR3 is made up of 15 amino acids. CDR1 is SGHRS and CDR2 is YFSETQ in the germline V gene. The CDR3 is CASSSLDRGNYGYTF. For the CDR3, the DNA is TGCGCCAGCAGCTCCCTAGACAGGGGAAACTATGGCTACACCTTC.

The chain links TRBV29-1 to TRBJ2-1; D is undetermined. This CDR3 has 13 residues. V lost 8 bases, J lost 4 bases, and 15 bases lay in between. The germline CDR1 and CDR2 sequences are SQVTM and ANQGSEA. This CDR3 reads CSTSPGPYNEQFF. In nucleotides, the CDR3 is TGCAGCACTTCACCCGGGCCTTACAATGAGCAGTTCTTC.

This chain connects TRBV30 to TRBJ2-7, with D possibly matching TRBD1 (5 bases). The germline V gene has CDR1 GTSNPN and CDR2 SVGIG (reference sequence). With 2 bases removed from V and 0 bases from J, the gap between germline ends came to 14 bases. The CDR3 extends over 15 amino acids. CDR3: CAWSSTDRDSYEQYF. DNA of the CDR3: TGTGCCTGGAGTTCGACCGACAGAGACTCCTACGAGCAGTACTTC.

In this sample, this clone turned up a few times. J is TRBJ2-2 and V is TRBV29-1, with D tentatively TRBD1 or TRBD2 (6 bases each). The CDR3 spans 13 residues. The germline V and J ends were trimmed by 4 bases and 4 bases, with 10 bases remaining between them. Per germline, CDR1 SQVTM and CDR2 ANQGSEA. CDR3 DNA: TGCAGCGTTGCGGGGGCTGTCACCGGGGAGCTGTTTTTT. This sequence encodes CSVAGAVTGELFF.

The rearrangement links TRBV5-8 to TRBJ1-1, with D uncertain. Germline V gives CDR1 SGHTS, CDR2 YDEGEE. V was cut by 0 bases and J by 1 base, with 7 bases left in between. CDR3 length: 14 residues. The CDR3 bases are TGTGCCAGCAGCTTGGCCCCAAGGAACACTGAAGCTTTCTTT. Amino acid sequence: CASSLAPRNTEAFF. The full variable domain, with the rest looked up from reference TRBV5-8 and TRBJ1-1, is EAGVTQSPTHLIKTRGQQATLRCSPISGHTSVYWYQQALGLGLQFLLWYDEGEERNRGNFPPRFSGRQFPNYSSELNVNALELEDSALYLCASSLAPRNTEAFFGQGTRLTVV.

V is TRBV4-2 and J is TRBJ2-1, with 11 bases that match TRBD2. The ends lost 1 base at V and 10 bases at J; junction bases unmatched: 12. Germline values: CDR1 LGHNA, CDR2 YNFKEQ. The CDR3 contains 17 residues. This chain's CDR3 is CASSQVASGGPRREQFF. The DNA of the CDR3 is TGTGCCAGCAGCCAAGTAGCTAGCGGGGGGCCTAGACGGGAGCAGTTCTTC.

The chain recombines TRBV27 with TRBJ1-2; the D gene is possibly TRBD1 (5 bases). CDR3 length: 13 amino acids. Germline CDR1 and CDR2: MNHEY and SMNVEV (reference sequence). V dropped 5 bases and J dropped 0 bases, with 7 bases sitting between them. DNA for the CDR3: TGTGCCAGCAGTGACAGCGCTAACTATGGCTACACCTTC. Translation: CASSDSANYGYTF.

This clone was recorded a few times. V usage is TRBV5-1 and J usage is TRBJ2-7; D is unresolved. Deletions cut 0 bases from V and 1 base from J, with 5 bases between. The CDR3 is 13 residues long. Per germline, CDR1 SGHRS and CDR2 YFSETQ. In DNA, the CDR3 is TGCGCCAGCAGCTTGGATTGGTCCTACGAGCAGTACTTC. Its translation: CASSLDWSYEQYF.

The chain has TRBV23-1 and TRBJ2-7; 7 nucleotides align to TRBD1. TRBV23-1 is filed as an ORF, its function uncertain. The CDR3 is 16 residues long. J gave up 2 bases and V 3 bases, and 10 bases lay outside the gene matches. The CDR3 coding sequence is TGCGCCAGCAGTCACACCCCGGGGCAGGGGGCCTACGAGCAGTACTTC. It specifies CASSHTPGQGAYEQYF.

This chain connects TRBV2 to TRBJ1-5; 10 nucleotides agree with TRBD1. Germline V gene sequence: CDR1 SNHLY, CDR2 FYNNEI. Trimming at V came to 6 bases and at J to 0 bases, leaving 11 bases not matched to a gene. This CDR3 is built from 18 residues. The CDR3 protein is CASSPIRGQGISNQPQHF. Written as DNA, the CDR3 is TGTGCCAGCAGCCCAATAAGGGGACAGGGGATTAGCAATCAGCCCCAGCATTTT.